Below are 29 T cell receptor beta chains sequenced from a single sample in a study of identical twins. TCRdb re-derived calls from the 5' RACE reads in MiXCR, one entry per CDR3 protein. The profile covers under 450,000 distinct CDR3 sequences, with 18% appearing a single time and around 12% taken by the ten largest. Sequenced sample: naive T cells sorted from blood. These receptors were collected from a man aged 45-60 years in good health.

The chain combines TRBV3-1 with TRBJ2-1; D possibly corresponds to TRBD1 (5 bases). Trimming took off 4 bases at V and 4 bases at J, with 14 bases between the two ends. This CDR3 region has 15 residues. From germline, CDR1 is LGHDT and CDR2 YNNKEL (reference sequence). For the CDR3, the DNA is TGTGCCAGCAGCCGGAAGGGGATGGGGTACAATGAGCAGTTCTTC. Protein product: CASSRKGMGYNEQFF.

This clonotype was seen more than once but under ten times. This chain connects TRBV4-3 to TRBJ1-6; D may be TRBD1 (5 bases). Germline values: CDR1 LGHNA, CDR2 YSLEER. The V gene lost 6 bases and the J gene lost 2 bases, with 14 bases spanning the gap. The CDR3 runs to 16 residues. CDR3 DNA: TGCGCCAGCAGGACCCAGGGAGGCACCTATAATTCACCCCTCCACTTT. This sequence encodes CASRTQGGTYNSPLHF.

Written as DNA, the CDR3 is TGCGCCAGCAGCCAAGGGGTTTCTAGCGGGGCCACCTACGAGCAGTACTTC. Its protein is CASSQGVSSGATYEQYF. The V and J genes are TRBV4-3 and TRBJ2-7; 9 nucleotides line up with TRBD2. Germline lookup yields CDR1 LGHNA and CDR2 YSLEER. The CDR3 covers 17 residues. J was trimmed by 2 bases and V by 1 base; bases with no gene match: 9.

This clonotype was counted only a few times. V gene TRBV15 combines with J gene TRBJ2-5; 8 positions match TRBD1. V lost 3 bases to trimming and J lost 6 bases; unmatched junction nucleotides: 9. The CDR3 runs 15 residues. Germline V gene lookup returns CDR1 LNHNV and CDR2 YYDKDF (reference sequence). The CDR3 reads CATSRGGQGDQTQYF. For the CDR3, the DNA is TGTGCCACCAGCAGGGGAGGACAGGGCGACCAGACCCAGTACTTC.

This clonotype was recorded a few times. The chain combines TRBV2 with TRBJ1-5; 8 bases match TRBD1. Germline V gene sequence: CDR1 SNHLY, CDR2 FYNNEI. V lost 7 bases, J lost 0 bases, and 5 bases stayed unmatched. There are 15 residues in the CDR3. CDR3 in DNA: TGTGCCAGCACTAGGACAGGGAATAGCAATCAGCCCCAGCATTTT. This codes for CASTRTGNSNQPQHF.

This clonotype was detected ten times or more. The chain links TRBV11-2 to TRBJ2-1, with 8 bases that match TRBD2. Germline CDR1 SGHAT, CDR2 FQNNGV. This CDR3 has 15 amino acids. Trimming removed 5 bases from V and 6 bases from J; junction bases left unmatched: 9. CDR3 DNA: TGTGCCAGCAGCACCCAAGGCGGGAGGCTCAATGAGCAGTTCTTC. It codes for CASSTQGGRLNEQFF.

V gene TRBV29-1 combines with J gene TRBJ2-3, with TRBD1 identical over 12 bases. Germline-derived CDR1 and CDR2 are SQVTM and ANQGSEA. With V trimmed by 3 bases and J by 7 bases, 8 bases remained unmatched. CDR3 size: 15 residues. The DNA for the CDR3 is TGCAGCGTTGACCTACCGGGACAGGGGGCATATACGCAGTATTTT. This gives the protein CSVDLPGQGAYTQYF.

This clonotype has a count of ten or more. V is TRBV29-1 and J is TRBJ2-4; D is ambiguous. CDR1 and CDR2 (germline): SQVTM, ANQGSEA. With 3 bases removed from V and 5 bases from J, the gap between germline ends came to 11 bases. CDR3 length equals 13 residues. This CDR3 reads CSVETDGENIQYF. Written as DNA, the CDR3 is TGCAGCGTTGAGACGGACGGCGAAAACATTCAGTACTTC.

This clonotype occurred many times. V gene TRBV29-1 combines with J gene TRBJ2-7, with a possible D match to TRBD1 (6 bases). Germline-derived CDR1 and CDR2 are SQVTM and ANQGSEA. The V end was cut by 6 bases, the J end by 1 base, with 10 bases between. The CDR3 consists of 12 residues. The CDR3 region is CSVVTGSYEQYF. In DNA form, the CDR3 reads TGCAGCGTCGTGACAGGTTCCTACGAGCAGTACTTC.

This clonotype came up a few times. The chain combines TRBV9 with TRBJ2-1; the match to TRBD2 covers 15 bases. Germline V lookup: CDR1 SGDLS, CDR2 YYNGEE. The CDR3 is made up of 17 amino acids. Trimming cost V 2 bases and J 2 bases; bases outside gene matches: 2. The CDR3 loop reads CASSVGTSGGPYNEQFF. The CDR3 nucleotides read TGTGCCAGCAGCGTGGGGACTAGCGGGGGGCCCTACAATGAGCAGTTCTTC. Full variable domain (remainder filled in from reference TRBV9 and TRBJ2-1): DSGVTQTPKHLITATGQRVTLRCSPRSGDLSVYWYQQSLDQGLQFLIQYYNGEERAKGNILERFSAQQFPDLHSELNLSSLELGDSALYFCASSVGTSGGPYNEQFFGPGTRLTVL.

This clonotype was picked up a small number of times. This rearrangement joins TRBV20-1 to TRBJ2-1; D assignment may be TRBD1 or TRBD2 (6 bases each). Germline V gives CDR1 DFQATT, CDR2 SNEGSKA (reference sequence). V was cut by 4 bases and J by 8 bases, with 18 bases left in between. The CDR3 spans 14 residues. CDR3 coding DNA: TGCAGTGCTATTATTGGGGGCTGGGAGGATGAGCAGTTCTTC. It translates to CSAIIGGWEDEQFF.

This clonotype has only a few counts. The chain combines TRBV10-3 with TRBJ2-1; 8 positions match TRBD1. Per the germline V gene, CDR1 is ENHRY and CDR2 is SYGVKD. Trimming cost V 4 bases and J 6 bases; bases outside gene matches: 8. The CDR3 has 15 amino acids. CDR3 sequence: CAISGGQGRGNEQFF. The CDR3 region has the DNA TGTGCCATCAGTGGTGGACAGGGTAGAGGCAATGAGCAGTTCTTC.

The chain employs TRBV27 and TRBJ2-7; D uncertain. With 4 bases removed from V and 3 bases from J, the gap between germline ends came to 10 bases. CDR3 length: 13 residues. From germline, CDR1 is MNHEY and CDR2 SMNVEV (reference sequence). The CDR3 protein is CASSSGYNYEQYF. The CDR3 bases are TGTGCCAGCAGTTCTGGATATAACTACGAGCAGTACTTC.

V gene TRBV7-2 combines with J gene TRBJ2-5; D is uncertain. In germline, CDR1 is SGHTA, CDR2 FQGNSA. The length of the CDR3 is 13 residues. Trimming removed 3 bases from V and 1 base from J, with 6 bases in between. The CDR3 loop reads CASSFRFQETQYF. Written as DNA, the CDR3 is TGTGCCAGCAGCTTTCGGTTCCAAGAGACCCAGTACTTC.

At least ten counts were recorded for this clonotype. The V gene is TRBV10-3, the J gene TRBJ1-4; D not resolved. This CDR3 spans 15 amino acids. Germline CDR1 reads ENHRY; CDR2 reads SYGVKD. The V end lost 11 bases, the J end lost 0 bases, and 16 bases lay between the germline ends. The chain's CDR3 is CASSRALATNEKLFF. CDR3 nucleotides: TGTGCCTCCTCGCGCGCCTTGGCAACTAATGAAAAACTGTTTTTT.

This chain connects TRBV6-2 or TRBV6-3 to TRBJ2-7; 9 nucleotides match TRBD2. The CDR3 is 19 residues long. The ends lost 2 bases at V and 3 bases at J; junction bases unmatched: 17. Germline values: CDR1 MNHEY, CDR2 SVGEGT. The CDR3 region has the DNA TGTGCCAGCAGTTACATTCAAGAGGGCCCGCTAGCGGGACGCTACGAGCAGTACTTC. This encodes CASSYIQEGPLAGRYEQYF.

There are many counts of this clonotype. The chain couples TRBV7-3 to TRBJ2-1; D might be TRBD2 (8 bases). Germline V gives CDR1 SGHTA, CDR2 FQGTGA. The CDR3 covers 13 residues. Between the trimmed V and J ends, which lost 5 bases and 10 bases, there was a span of 15 bases. The CDR3 loop reads CASSPPGGGEQFF. The CDR3 region has the DNA TGTGCCAGCAGCCCCCCGGGAGGGGGCGAGCAGTTCTTC.

The V and J genes are TRBV14 and TRBJ2-7; D is perhaps TRBD1 (5 bases). The CDR3 runs to 14 residues. V lost 4 bases, J lost 3 bases, and 13 bases lay in between. Looked up from germline, CDR1 is SGHDN and CDR2 is FVKESK. DNA of the CDR3: TGTGCCAGCAGCCCACCGACAGCGAGCTACGAGCAGTACTTC. This sequence encodes CASSPPTASYEQYF.

This clonotype was detected ten times or more. The CDR3, as DNA: TGTGCCAGCAGTTTACCCGGGACTATTCAGTACTTC. Protein sequence: CASSLPGTIQYF. The chain combines TRBV28 with TRBJ2-4; possibly TRBD2 for D (6 bases). The V and J ends lost 2 bases and 10 bases respectively, with 9 bases between them. Germline V lookup: CDR1 MDHEN, CDR2 SYDVKM. The CDR3 runs 12 residues.

The V gene is TRBV10-3, the J gene TRBJ2-4, with D possibly being TRBD1 or TRBD2 (7 bases each). CDR3 length: 15 amino acids. Germline V gene sequence: CDR1 ENHRY, CDR2 SYGVKD. V was pared by 11 bases and J by 7 bases, with 24 bases between. The CDR3 region is CAAGGGGLDGNIQYF. As DNA, the CDR3 is TGTGCCGCCGGGGGAGGGGGCCTGGACGGGAACATTCAGTACTTC.

The J gene is TRBJ2-7, the V gene TRBV5-1, with 7 bases that match TRBD1. V shed 2 bases, J shed 2 bases, and the junction held 13 bases outside the gene matches. CDR1 is SGHRS and CDR2 is YFSETQ in the germline V gene. The CDR3 totals 17 residues. The CDR3 region has the DNA TGCGCCAGCAGCTTACTGACAGGGATAGATGGGACCTACGAGCAGTACTTC. Translating gives CASSLLTGIDGTYEQYF.

This sequence joins TRBV20-1 and TRBJ2-7, with TRBD2 identical over 13 bases. The J segment lost 5 bases and the V segment lost 0 bases, leaving 4 bases of the junction unmatched. The CDR3 consists of 15 residues. The germline gives CDR1 DFQATT, CDR2 SNEGSKA (reference sequence). The chain's CDR3 is CSARDTSGRGDEQYF. The CDR3 nucleotides are TGCAGTGCTAGAGATACTAGCGGGAGGGGTGACGAGCAGTACTTC.

The chain recombines TRBV9 with TRBJ2-4; D is uncertain. The V end lost 0 bases, the J end lost 0 bases, and 10 bases lay between the germline ends. The CDR3 loop spans 16 amino acids. Germline CDR1 is SGDLS and CDR2 is YYNGEE. CDR3: CASSVGGGVAKNIQYF. The CDR3 DNA reads TGTGCCAGCAGCGTAGGTGGCGGAGTAGCCAAAAACATTCAGTACTTC.

There are many counts of this clonotype. The V gene is TRBV6-6, the J gene TRBJ1-5; D gene ambiguous. Germline V gene data show CDR1 as MNHNY and CDR2 as SVGAGI (reference sequence). V lost 8 bases and J 9 bases, leaving 11 bases between the germline ends. The length of the CDR3 is 11 residues. The CDR3 DNA reads TGTGCCAGCTCTTTGGGCGGGCCCCAGCATTTT. Amino acid sequence: CASSLGGPQHF.

This clonotype was observed many times. This rearrangement joins TRBV9 to TRBJ2-2, with unresolved D. The CDR3 totals 14 residues. The germline CDR1 and CDR2 sequences are SGDLS and YYNGEE. Trimming stripped 2 bases from V and 1 base from J, with 6 bases between. In DNA, the CDR3 is TGTGCCAGCAGCGTTTTAGTGAACACCGGGGAGCTGTTTTTT. This translates into CASSVLVNTGELFF.

In its sample, this clonotype was seen a few times. This rearrangement joins TRBV4-2 to TRBJ1-2, with TRBD1 identical over 9 bases. This CDR3 has 15 residues. The V and J ends lost 2 bases and 4 bases, in that order; junction bases with no gene match: 5. The germline gives CDR1 LGHNA, CDR2 YNFKEQ. The CDR3 sequence: CASSQTTGGIYGYTF. Here the CDR3 DNA reads TGTGCCAGCAGCCAAACGACAGGGGGAATCTATGGCTACACCTTC.

V is TRBV10-2 and J is TRBJ2-5; 8 bases match TRBD2. Germline V CDR1 and CDR2: WSHSY, SAAADI. Germline trimming cut 6 bases from V and 0 bases from J; bases unmatched to any gene: 9. The CDR3 is 16 amino acids. The CDR3 region has the DNA TGCGCCAGCAGACCCGGACTAGCCTTGTACCAAGAGACCCAGTACTTC. Translated, it gives CASRPGLALYQETQYF.

This clonotype occurred many times. The V gene is TRBV3-1, the J gene TRBJ1-5; 7 bases fit TRBD1. Germline values: CDR1 LGHDT, CDR2 YNNKEL (reference sequence). Unmatched junction bases numbered 12, after V lost 3 bases and J lost 4 bases. The CDR3 extends over 17 amino acids. CDR3 bases: TGTGCCAGCAGCCAGGGGAATACAGGGGTGAGGAATCAGCCCCAGCATTTT. Translation gives CASSQGNTGVRNQPQHF. The entire variable domain, with the rest obtained from reference TRBV3-1 and TRBJ1-5, is as follows: DTAVSQTPKYLVTQMGNDKSIKCEQNLGHDTMYWYKQDSKKFLKIMFSYNNKELIINETVPNRFSPKSPDKAHLNLHINSLELGDSAVYFCASSQGNTGVRNQPQHFGDGTRLSIL.

At least ten counts were recorded for this clonotype. The V gene is TRBV12-3 or TRBV12-4, the J gene TRBJ2-7; 7 nucleotides agree with TRBD2. After removal of 3 bases from V and 0 bases from J, the junction contained 5 bases not matched to a gene. There are 15 residues in the CDR3. The CDR3 protein is CASSFGLAGSYEQYF. The CDR3 DNA sequence: TGTGCCAGCAGTTTTGGGTTAGCGGGCTCCTACGAGCAGTACTTC.